These 18 T cell receptor beta chains came from one sample sequenced in a study of shared clonotypes between healthy human individuals (dated by TCRdb to between 2020 and 2021). The library was made by the immunoSEQ multiplex PCR assay. TCRdb provides this immuneACCESS table in a form limited to in-frame rearrangements. Some clones are lacking; in checked studies, under half of them reflect an unresolved V gene, and why the rest are absent is not known. Present in this sample are approximately 500,000 clones, about 95% of which were seen just once. The ten top clones hold roughly 0.06% of the sample. Input material: naive CD4+ T cells sorted from blood. Per the publication, the cell subset or site label means: CD45RA+ positively selected. All receptors come from a woman aged 25 to 39 in good health.

V and J are TRBV25-1 and TRBJ2-2; a possible D gene is TRBD1 (5 bases). Germline lookup yields CDR1 MGHDK and CDR2 SYGVNS. The V and J ends lost 5 bases and 1 base respectively, with 8 bases between them. The CDR3 covers 14 residues. The CDR3 nucleotides are TGTGCCAGCAGTAACCAGGGGAACACCGGGGAGCTGTTTTTT. Translated: CASSNQGNTGELFF. The variable domain in full, completed from reference TRBV25-1 and TRBJ2-2, reads EADIYQTPRYLVIGTGKKITLECSQTMGHDKMYWYQQDPGMELHLIHYSYGVNSTEKGDLSSESTVSRIRTEHFPLTLESARPSHTSQYLCASSNQGNTGELFFGEGSRLTVL.

This clone appeared a few times. The chain employs TRBV6-6 and TRBJ2-7; the D gene is possibly TRBD1 (6 bases). The CDR3 is 12 amino acids. The germline gives CDR1 MNHNY, CDR2 SVGAGI (reference sequence). Deletions cut 5 bases from V and 6 bases from J, with 11 bases between. In DNA form, the CDR3 reads TGTGCCAGCAGTACACAGGGAAGCGAGCAGTACTTC. Translation gives CASSTQGSEQYF.

CDR3 in DNA: TGTGCCAGCAGCACTCGGCGGGAGGTTCTAGATACGCAGTATTTT. This codes for CASSTRREVLDTQYF. V is TRBV7-9 and J is TRBJ2-3; 8 bases are a match to TRBD2. The CDR3 runs 15 residues. From germline, CDR1 is SEHNR and CDR2 FQNEAQ (reference sequence). V gave up 5 bases and J gave up 5 bases; unmatched junction bases: 9.

This chain links TRBV4-1 with TRBJ2-1; a weak D match, TRBD1 (6 bases). Trimming left V 3 bases short and J 4 bases short, with 16 bases between. From germline, CDR1 is MGHRA and CDR2 YSYEKL. This CDR3 comprises 16 residues. In DNA form, the CDR3 reads TGCGCCAGCAGCCAGGTGACAGGACTGCTATACAATGAGCAGTTCTTC. It encodes CASSQVTGLLYNEQFF.

The chain uses TRBV28 and TRBJ2-7; TRBD2 matches 7 bases. This CDR3 is built from 15 residues. V was pared by 8 bases and J by 3 bases, with 13 bases of the junction left unmatched. Germline V gives CDR1 MDHEN, CDR2 SYDVKM. The CDR3 spells CASASSGGRDYEQYF. DNA for the CDR3: TGTGCCAGCGCCAGCTCAGGCGGGAGAGACTACGAGCAGTACTTC.

The rearrangement joins TRBV2 to TRBJ2-3; D unclear. The CDR3 loop spans 13 amino acids. Trimming left V 10 bases short and J 1 base short, with 12 bases between. Germline V CDR1 and CDR2: SNHLY, FYNNEI. The CDR3 DNA sequence: TGTGCCACCATAGGCCGGGGCACAGATACGCAGTATTTT. As protein: CATIGRGTDTQYF.

The CDR3 DNA reads as TGTGCCACCAGCCCTAGACAGATGGGCTATGGCTACACCTTC. This translates into CATSPRQMGYGYTF. The rearrangement links TRBV15 to TRBJ1-2, with D maybe TRBD1 (5 bases). The ends were cut back, 5 bases at V and 4 bases at J, with 14 bases in the middle. The CDR3 contains 14 residues. Germline loops: CDR1 LNHNV, CDR2 YYDKDF (reference sequence).

This clone appeared a few times. This chain uses TRBV18 with TRBJ2-7, with 13 bases aligning to TRBD2. This CDR3 has 15 residues. V dropped 4 bases and J dropped 7; count of bases not matched to a gene: 7. Germline V gives CDR1 KGHSH, CDR2 LQKENI. For the CDR3, the DNA is TGTGCCAGCTCACAAGGACTAGCGGGAGAGTGGGAGCAGTACTTC. It codes for CASSQGLAGEWEQYF.

The chain joins TRBV19 to TRBJ1-2, with TRBD1 matching 7 bases. Looked up from germline, CDR1 is LNHDA and CDR2 is SQIVND (reference sequence). V shed 4 bases, J shed 4 bases, and the junction held 15 bases outside the gene matches. The CDR3 covers 17 residues. CDR3 residues: CASSKRVLDRLIYGYTF. DNA for the CDR3: TGTGCCAGTAGTAAAAGAGTGTTGGACAGGTTGATCTATGGCTACACCTTC.

This clone occurred a few times. The CDR3 protein is CASSPTRTGTVQPQHF. The CDR3 nucleotides are TGTGCCAGCAGTCCTACTCGGACAGGGACGGTTCAGCCCCAGCATTTT. This chain joins TRBV27 and TRBJ1-5; 8 nucleotides match TRBD1. With 5 bases clipped from V and 6 bases from J, the junction kept 12 bases outside the gene matches. In germline, CDR1 is MNHEY, CDR2 SMNVEV (reference sequence). The CDR3 is made up of 16 amino acids.

The chain links TRBV7-8 to TRBJ1-1; no firm D call. Trimming removed 5 bases at V and 0 bases at J, with 19 bases between. Germline V gives CDR1 SGHVS, CDR2 FQNEAQ. The CDR3 loop spans 17 amino acids. In nucleotides, the CDR3 is TGTGCCAGCAGCAACAGTGGCCTATCTTCGATGAACACTGAAGCTTTCTTT. It is translated as CASSNSGLSSMNTEAFF.

The V gene is TRBV9, the J gene TRBJ2-7, with 9 bases fitting TRBD2. The V and J ends lost 0 bases and 4 bases, in that order; junction bases with no gene match: 5. CDR3 length: 15 amino acids. The V gene's germline CDR1 is SGDLS and CDR2 YYNGEE. CDR3 amino acids: CASSVGVSGSYEQYF. The CDR3 DNA reads TGTGCCAGCAGCGTAGGTGTTAGCGGGAGTTACGAGCAGTACTTC.

V gene TRBV30 combines with J gene TRBJ1-2, with no clear D. CDR1 is GTSNPN and CDR2 is SVGIG in the germline V gene (reference sequence). There are 13 residues in the CDR3. Trimming stripped 0 bases from V and 4 bases from J, with 9 bases between. For the CDR3, the DNA is TGTGCCTGGAGTGTACTTAATGCCTATGGCTACACCTTC. Its protein is CAWSVLNAYGYTF.

The chain couples TRBV15 to TRBJ1-3, with D possibly being TRBD1 (6 bases). V shed 0 bases and J shed 7 bases, with 7 bases lying between them. This CDR3 contains 13 residues. In germline, CDR1 is LNHNV, CDR2 YYDKDF (reference sequence). The CDR3 is CATSRDRGNTIYF. Written as DNA, the CDR3 is TGTGCCACCAGCAGAGACAGGGGTAACACCATATATTTT.

This sequence joins TRBV28 and TRBJ1-5, with 9 bases that match TRBD1. Germline values: CDR1 MDHEN, CDR2 SYDVKM. The CDR3 has 12 residues. The ends lost 3 bases at V and 15 bases at J; junction bases unmatched: 6. The CDR3 DNA is TGTGCCAGCAGTTTGCTACAGGGGGCTTGGCATTTT. Its protein is CASSLLQGAWHF.

The rearrangement links TRBV10-2 to TRBJ1-5; perhaps TRBD1 as D (6 bases). Deletions cut 6 bases from V and 1 base from J, with 13 bases between. The CDR3 is made up of 15 amino acids. The germline CDR1 and CDR2 sequences are WSHSY and SAAADI. CDR3 DNA: TGCGCCAGCAGGAAACAGGGACCGAGCAATCAGCCCCAGCATTTT. This sequence encodes CASRKQGPSNQPQHF.

The V and J genes are TRBV6-6 and TRBJ2-7; 12 bases line up with TRBD1. The CDR3 runs to 13 residues. The germline CDR1 and CDR2 sequences are MNHNY and SVGAGI (reference sequence). V lost 10 bases to trimming and J lost 5 bases; unmatched junction nucleotides: 6. The CDR3 DNA reads as TGTGCCATCCCCCGGGACAGGGGGCACGAGCAGTACTTC. Translated: CAIPRDRGHEQYF.

V and J are TRBV13 and TRBJ2-1; TRBD2 aligns across 7 bases. Germline-derived CDR1 and CDR2 are PRHDT and FYEKMQ (reference sequence). After removal of 2 bases from V and 8 bases from J, the junction contained 12 bases not matched to a gene. The CDR3 runs to 16 residues. CDR3 nucleotides: TGTGCCAGCAGCTTATCCAACCCGCGGGAGAAGGATGAGCAGTTCTTC. It is translated as CASSLSNPREKDEQFF.